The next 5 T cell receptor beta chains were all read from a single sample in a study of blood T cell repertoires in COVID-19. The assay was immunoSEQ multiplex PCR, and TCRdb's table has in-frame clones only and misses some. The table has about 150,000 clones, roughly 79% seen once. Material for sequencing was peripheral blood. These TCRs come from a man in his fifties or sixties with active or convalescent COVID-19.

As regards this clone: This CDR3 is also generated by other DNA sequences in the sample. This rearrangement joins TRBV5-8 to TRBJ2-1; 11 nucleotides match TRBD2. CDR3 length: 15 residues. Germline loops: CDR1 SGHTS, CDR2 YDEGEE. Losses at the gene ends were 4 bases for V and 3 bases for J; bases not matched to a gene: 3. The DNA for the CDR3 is TGTGCCAGCAGCCTCGGGACTAGCGGCTACAATGAGCAGTTCTTC. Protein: CASSLGTSGYNEQFF.

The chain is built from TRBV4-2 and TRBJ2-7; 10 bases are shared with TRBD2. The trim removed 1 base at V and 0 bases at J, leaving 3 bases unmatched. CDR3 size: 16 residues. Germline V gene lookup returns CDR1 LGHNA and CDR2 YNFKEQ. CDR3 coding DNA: TGTGCCAGCAGCCAAGCCTCTAGCGGGAGCTCCTACGAGCAGTACTTC. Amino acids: CASSQASSGSSYEQYF.

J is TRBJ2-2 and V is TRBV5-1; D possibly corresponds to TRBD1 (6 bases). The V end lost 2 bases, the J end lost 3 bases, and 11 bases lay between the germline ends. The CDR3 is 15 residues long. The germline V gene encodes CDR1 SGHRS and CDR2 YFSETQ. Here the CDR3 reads CASSFIQGYTGELFF. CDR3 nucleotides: TGCGCCAGCAGCTTTATACAGGGATACACCGGGGAGCTGTTTTTT.

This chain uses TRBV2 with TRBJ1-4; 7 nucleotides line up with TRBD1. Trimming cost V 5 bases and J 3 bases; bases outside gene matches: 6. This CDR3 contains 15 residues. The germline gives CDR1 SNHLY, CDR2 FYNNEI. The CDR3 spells CASSIRTGSNEKLFF. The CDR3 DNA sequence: TGTGCCAGCAGTATAAGGACAGGTTCTAATGAAAAACTGTTTTTT.

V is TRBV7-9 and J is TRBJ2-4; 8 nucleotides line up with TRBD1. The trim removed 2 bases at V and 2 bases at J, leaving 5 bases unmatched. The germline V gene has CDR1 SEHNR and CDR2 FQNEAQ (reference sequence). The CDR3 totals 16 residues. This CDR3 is CASSLSDRGPKNIQYF. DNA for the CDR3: TGTGCCAGCAGCTTAAGTGACAGGGGTCCCAAAAACATTCAGTACTTC. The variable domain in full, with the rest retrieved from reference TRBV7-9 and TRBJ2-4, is DTGVSQNPRHKITKRGQNVTFRCDPISEHNRLYWYRQTLGQGPEFLTYFQNEAQLEKSRLLSDRFSAERPKGSFSTLEIQRTEQGDSAMYLCASSLSDRGPKNIQYFGAGTRLSVL.